The rows below give T cell receptor beta chains drawn from one sample of a study of beta chain features in type 1 diabetes. This table comes from immunoSEQ multiplex PCR, and its TCRdb copy is limited to in-frame clones, with some not included. Of some 400,000 clones in the sample, more than 12% were seen once. Sequencing was carried out using naive CD4+ T cells from blood. These receptors all stem from a woman aged 18 to 35 in good health. CDR3s include the opening cysteine and the closing phenylalanine or tryptophan. A D gene is named only where the DNA matches it firmly. Clone size is given for some rows only: seen once, a few or many times, or a class if the clone is expanded.

CDR3 protein	CDR3 DNA	J gene	V gene	D gene	clone size
CAWSPTGTDTQYF	TGTGCCTGGAGTCCGACTGGCACAGATACGCAGTATTTT	TRBJ2-3	TRBV30	.	few
CATSRGSYEQYF	TGTGCCACCAGCCGGGGGTCCTACGAGCAGTACTTC	TRBJ2-7	TRBV15	.	.
CAWSRIGRGDEAFF	TGTGCCTGGAGCCGAATAGGCAGGGGCGATGAAGCTTTCTTT	TRBJ1-1	TRBV30	.	.
CAISESLAGVQDTQYF	TGTGCCATCAGTGAGTCGCTAGCGGGAGTACAAGATACGCAGTATTTT	TRBJ2-3	TRBV10-3	TRBD2	.
CASTQRVSGRDEQFF	TGTGCCAGCACCCAAAGGGTTAGCGGGAGGGATGAGCAGTTCTTC	TRBJ2-1	TRBV6-5	TRBD2	.
CASSSQGAATEAFF	TGCGCCAGCAGCAGCCAGGGGGCTGCAACTGAAGCTTTCTTT	TRBJ1-1	TRBV5-1	TRBD1	.
CASRKGLGNQPQHF	TGTGCCAGCAGGAAGGGGCTAGGTAATCAGCCCCAGCATTTT	TRBJ1-5	TRBV2	.	.
CSVGQGEWNEQFF	TGCAGCGTTGGACAGGGCGAATGGAATGAGCAGTTCTTC	TRBJ2-1	TRBV29-1	TRBD1	few
CASSSHQRGGQGSPISSGANVLTF	TGTGCCAGCAGCTCACACCAGAGAGGGGGACAGGGAAGCCCCATATCCTCTGGGGCCAACGTCCTGACTTTC	TRBJ2-6	TRBV9	TRBD1	.
CSALRDSPYEQYF	TGCAGCGCTCTCCGGGACAGTCCTTACGAGCAGTACTTC	TRBJ2-7	TRBV29-1	TRBD1	.
CASSLLAGTDTQYF	TGTGCCAGCAGCTTATTAGCGGGCACAGATACGCAGTATTTT	TRBJ2-3	TRBV11-2	.	few
CASSSSVNTEAFF	TGTGCCAGCAGCTCCAGTGTGAACACTGAAGCTTTCTTT	TRBJ1-1	TRBV11-2	.	.
CASSTEGYGYTF	TGTGCCAGCAGTACCGAGGGATATGGCTACACCTTC	TRBJ1-2	TRBV28	.	.
CASNWASTDTQYF	TGTGCCAGCAATTGGGCTAGCACAGATACGCAGTATTTT	TRBJ2-3	TRBV28	.	few
CSVASGTGLAGELFF	TGCAGCGTTGCATCGGGGACAGGTTTAGCCGGGGAGCTGTTTTTT	TRBJ2-2	TRBV29-1	TRBD1	few
CASRAPHRGTNTGELFF	TGTGCCAGCAGGGCCCCTCACAGGGGCACGAACACCGGGGAGCTGTTTTTT	TRBJ2-2	TRBV2	TRBD1	.
CASSVVPTNGGYTF	TGTGCCAGCAGCGTAGTTCCGACAAATGGAGGCTACACCTTC	TRBJ1-2	TRBV9	.	.
CASMAQTMNTEAFF	TGTGCCAGCATGGCCCAGACTATGAACACTGAAGCTTTCTTT	TRBJ1-1	TRBV2	.	few
CASSFDRMNTEAFF	TGTGCCAGCAGCTTTGACAGGATGAACACTGAAGCTTTCTTT	TRBJ1-1	TRBV7-9	.	few
CASTPMAGVSSYNEQFF	TGTGCCAGCACCCCGATGGCCGGGGTAAGCTCCTACAATGAGCAGTTCTTC	TRBJ2-1	TRBV28	.	.
CASSVNVYDEQFF	TGTGCCAGCAGCGTAAACGTCTACGATGAGCAGTTCTTC	TRBJ2-1	TRBV9	.	.
CATSRDRNRAYEQYF	TGTGCCACCAGCAGAGATAGAAACAGAGCCTACGAGCAGTACTTC	TRBJ2-7	TRBV15	.	few
CASSPSGQVSPGYTF	TGTGCCAGCTCACCGTCGGGACAGGTCTCCCCCGGCTACACCTTC	TRBJ1-2	TRBV18	TRBD1	.
CASSPRQGAKVYEQYF	TGTGCCAGCTCACCACGACAGGGGGCAAAGGTCTACGAGCAGTACTTC	TRBJ2-7	TRBV18	TRBD1	few
CAWSVKGATEAFF	TGTGCCTGGAGTGTAAAGGGGGCCACTGAAGCTTTCTTT	TRBJ1-1	TRBV30	TRBD1	.
CASTSNGLAAYEQYF	TGTGCCAGCACCTCCAATGGACTAGCAGCCTACGAGCAGTACTTC	TRBJ2-7	TRBV28	TRBD2	.
CASSLDRVGGYTF	TGTGCCAGCAGCCTGGACAGGGTTGGAGGCTACACCTTC	TRBJ1-2	TRBV27	TRBD1	.
CASSSLALNEQFF	TGCGCCAGCAGCTCTCTAGCGTTGAATGAGCAGTTCTTC	TRBJ2-1	TRBV5-1	.	.
CSVAGGPNTGELFF	TGCAGCGTTGCGGGAGGGCCGAACACCGGGGAGCTGTTTTTT	TRBJ2-2	TRBV29-1	TRBD2	.